These 26 T cell receptor beta chains originate from one sample sequenced in a study of blood T cell repertoires in COVID-19 (TCRdb year 2020). The library was produced with the immunoSEQ multiplex PCR assay. In its TCRdb copy, this immuneACCESS table keeps in-frame sequences only and misses some clones. Where compared with another copy, unresolved V genes explain less than half of these, and the others have no known cause. The sample records 150,000 to 200,000 clones, around four fifths of which are singletons. Approximately 15% of the sample is held by the ten biggest clonotypes. What was sequenced was PBMCs or T cells enriched from blood (not recorded which). Receptors originate from a woman aged 50 to 60 who had recovered from COVID-19.

The V call is TRBV21-1, the J call TRBJ1-5; TRBD1, the table's D call, lacks a check against the DNA. TRBV21-1 is termed a pseudogene. The CDR3 runs to 19 residues. The DNA of the CDR3 is TGTGCCAGCAGCAAAGGAAGGGACACTCCGGGGAATAGCAATCAGCCCCAGCATTTT. Translated: CASSKGRDTPGNSNQPQHF.

The chain has TRBV5-5 and TRBJ1-4; 7 nucleotides align to TRBD1. In germline, CDR1 is SGHKS, CDR2 YYEKEE (reference sequence). Losses at the gene ends were 4 bases for V and 4 bases for J; bases not matched to a gene: 7. CDR3 size: 15 residues. The CDR3 loop reads CASSSRQGNNEKLFF. As DNA, the CDR3 is TGTGCCAGCAGCAGCCGACAGGGAAATAATGAAAAACTGTTTTTT.

J is TRBJ2-2 and V is TRBV7-2, with D possibly TRBD1 on 5 matching bases. The CDR3 has 15 amino acids. V lost 5 bases and J 7 bases, leaving 17 bases between the germline ends. CDR1 is SGHTA and CDR2 is FQGNSA in the germline V gene. CDR3: CASSATGGAVGELFF. The CDR3, as DNA: TGTGCCAGCAGCGCAACGGGTGGGGCGGTCGGGGAGCTGTTTTTT.

The chain links TRBV3-1 (or the pseudogene TRBV3-2) to TRBJ2-7, with D maybe TRBD1 (6 bases). This CDR3 region has 12 residues. Germline V lookup: CDR1 LGHDT, CDR2 YNNKEL (reference sequence). V was trimmed by 9 bases and J by 3 bases, leaving 12 bases between them. The DNA of the CDR3 is TGTGCCAGAAACAGGGTAGGCTACGAGCAGTACTTC. As protein: CARNRVGYEQYF.

V is TRBV5-6 and J is TRBJ2-5; D perhaps matches TRBD2 (6 bases). V lost 1 base, J lost 4 bases, and 8 bases lay in between. CDR3 length: 13 residues. CDR1 is SGHDT and CDR2 is YYEEEE in the germline V gene. Here the CDR3 DNA reads TGTGCCAGCAGCTTGTTGGGAGGAGAGACCCAGTACTTC. Translation gives CASSLLGGETQYF.

The chain combines TRBV21-1 with TRBJ2-1; the table's D call, TRBD2, has no DNA check behind it. TRBV21-1 is marked as a pseudogene. The CDR3 length is 14 residues. CDR3 DNA sequence: TGTGCCAGCAGCAAGGTAGCGGGAGATAATGAGCAGTTCTTC. Amino acid sequence: CASSKVAGDNEQFF.

The chain is built from TRBV7-9 and TRBJ2-7; D is unclear. The CDR3 totals 11 residues. CDR1 SEHNR and CDR2 FQNEAQ come from the germline V gene (reference sequence). V lost 4 bases and J 5 bases, leaving 6 bases between the germline ends. DNA for the CDR3: TGTGCCAGCAGCTCTTTCCACGAGCAGTACTTC. Its protein is CASSSFHEQYF.

This rearrangement joins TRBV14 to TRBJ2-3; perhaps TRBD1 as D (5 bases). V was pared by 1 base and J by 0 bases, with 20 bases between. Germline V lookup: CDR1 SGHDN, CDR2 FVKESK. CDR3 length: 19 amino acids. The CDR3 protein is CASSQGQSTWGGSTDTQYF. In nucleotides, the CDR3 is TGTGCCAGCAGCCAAGGACAGTCCACCTGGGGCGGTAGCACAGATACGCAGTATTTT.

This chain connects TRBV29-1 to TRBJ1-2; 9 bases line up with TRBD1. Trimming took 0 bases from V and 4 from J; bases not matched to a gene: 3. CDR3 size: 14 residues. In germline, CDR1 is SQVTM, CDR2 ANQGSEA. The CDR3 nucleotides read TGCAGCGTTGAAGATGGGACAGGGATCTATGGCTACACCTTC. Its translation is CSVEDGTGIYGYTF.

The rearrangement joins TRBV6-5 to TRBJ1-2, with 7 bases matching TRBD1. With 2 bases clipped from V and 4 bases from J, the junction kept 7 bases outside the gene matches. The germline V gene has CDR1 MNHEY and CDR2 SVGAGI. The CDR3 has 15 amino acids. The CDR3 spells CASSYVLGGGYGYTF. The CDR3 DNA is TGTGCCAGCAGTTACGTACTAGGGGGCGGCTATGGCTACACCTTC.

CDR3 in amino acids: CASSLGRVAGEQYF. The CDR3 DNA is TGTGCCAGCAGCCTGGGGAGGGTCGCCGGCGAGCAGTACTTC. The V gene is TRBV7-2, the J gene TRBJ2-7; 7 bases agree with TRBD2. The germline V gene has CDR1 SGHTA and CDR2 FQGNSA. The CDR3 has 14 amino acids. Germline trimming cut 5 bases from V and 6 bases from J; bases unmatched to any gene: 10.

The genes are TRBV7-2 and TRBJ2-3; 10 positions match TRBD2. The CDR3 has 15 residues. V lost 5 bases and J lost 3; bases outside the gene matches: 5. Germline CDR1 is SGHTA and CDR2 is FQGNSA. The CDR3 bases are TGTGCCAGCAGCGCACCTAGCGGGAGTACAGATACGCAGTATTTT. Amino acid sequence: CASSAPSGSTDTQYF.

This clone was counted between two and nine times. The chain recombines TRBV2 with TRBJ2-5; 7 bases match TRBD1. The V and J ends lost 6 bases and 3 bases, in that order; junction bases with no gene match: 7. The CDR3 spans 14 residues. Germline CDR1 and CDR2: SNHLY and FYNNEI. The CDR3 DNA is TGTGCCAGCAGCAGGGACAGCTCAAAAGAGACCCAGTACTTC. Translation gives CASSRDSSKETQYF. The whole variable domain, filled in from reference TRBV2 and TRBJ2-5, reads EPEVTQTPSHQVTQMGQEVILRCVPISNHLYFYWYRQILGQKVEFLVSFYNNEISEKSEIFDDQFSVERPDGSNFTLKIRSTKLEDSAMYFCASSRDSSKETQYFGPGTRLLVL.

The chain recombines TRBV3-1 (or the pseudogene TRBV3-2) with TRBJ2-3; 11 bases line up with TRBD2. The CDR3 runs to 16 residues. Per the germline V gene, CDR1 is LGHDT and CDR2 is YNNKEL (reference sequence). CDR3 bases: TGTGCGAACAGACTAGCGGGGCGGGTAAGCACAGATACGCAGTATTTT. The encoded protein is CANRLAGRVSTDTQYF.

The rearrangement uses TRBV30 and TRBJ2-2, with D maybe TRBD2 (5 bases). CDR3 length: 16 amino acids. From germline, CDR1 is GTSNPN and CDR2 SVGIG (reference sequence). V dropped 0 bases and J dropped 3 bases, with 14 bases sitting between them. CDR3 region: CAWSVLRGSDTGELFF. Here the CDR3 DNA reads TGTGCCTGGAGTGTACTCCGGGGAAGTGACACCGGGGAGCTGTTTTTT.

The rearrangement links TRBV19 to TRBJ1-4; D is undetermined. Germline CDR1 LNHDA, CDR2 SQIVND (reference sequence). The V end lost 6 bases, the J end lost 5 bases, and 13 bases lay between the germline ends. This CDR3 region has 14 residues. The CDR3 here is CASSGLGANEKLFF. The CDR3 DNA sequence: TGTGCCAGTAGCGGCTTGGGCGCCAATGAAAAACTGTTTTTT.

This clone was seen once. V usage is TRBV21-1 and J usage is TRBJ1-2; TRBD1, the D gene given by the table, was not confirmed from the DNA. TRBV21-1 is flagged as a pseudogene. There are 15 residues in the CDR3. CDR3 bases: TGTGCCAGCAGCAAAGCTACAGGGGAGTGTTACGGCTACACCTTC. It specifies CASSKATGECYGYTF.

The gene calls are TRBV18 and TRBJ2-1; 10 nucleotides match TRBD2. The V gene end was trimmed by 0 bases and the J gene end by 9 bases; junction bases not matched to a gene: 8. The length of the CDR3 is 16 residues. Germline V gene data show CDR1 as KGHSH and CDR2 as LQKENI. The CDR3 is CASSPPSSGSLGEQFF. For the CDR3, the DNA is TGTGCCAGCTCACCACCGTCTAGCGGGAGCCTAGGTGAGCAGTTCTTC.

This rearrangement joins TRBV15 to TRBJ2-7, with 7 bases matching TRBD2. The germline gives CDR1 LNHNV, CDR2 YYDKDF (reference sequence). This CDR3 region has 16 residues. V was clipped by 3 bases and J by 0 bases; unmatched bases: 8. The CDR3 loop reads CATSSASGASSYEQYF. The CDR3 DNA reads as TGTGCCACCAGCAGCGCTAGCGGTGCGAGCTCCTACGAGCAGTACTTC.

This chain links TRBV7-9 with TRBJ2-1; D might be TRBD1 or TRBD2, each matching 5 bases. The length of the CDR3 is 15 residues. V lost 5 bases, J lost 4 bases, and 15 bases lay in between. Looked up from germline, CDR1 is SEHNR and CDR2 is FQNEAQ (reference sequence). The CDR3 DNA sequence: TGTGCCAGCAGCAGGGGTGAGGGATTGTACAATGAGCAGTTCTTC. Protein: CASSRGEGLYNEQFF.

The sample holds a few counts of this clone. The chain has TRBV28 and TRBJ1-2; D gene uncertain. Per the germline V gene, CDR1 is MDHEN and CDR2 is SYDVKM. The CDR3 runs 13 residues. V lost 7 bases and J lost 4, with 13 bases in between. Here the CDR3 DNA reads TGTGCCAGCACCCTGAGGGCAGCCTATGGCTACACCTTC. It translates to CASTLRAAYGYTF.

This clone occurred a few times. The rearrangement uses TRBV11-3 and TRBJ2-5, with D possibly TRBD2 on 6 matching bases. Trimming shortened V by 5 bases and J by 5 bases, and 9 bases separated the two germline ends. The germline gives CDR1 SGHNT, CDR2 YENEEA. The CDR3 is 12 amino acids. DNA of the CDR3: TGTGCCAGCAGCCGCGGGACCGAGACCCAGTACTTC. This gives the protein CASSRGTETQYF.

V gene TRBV29-1 combines with J gene TRBJ1-4; 7 bases line up with TRBD1. CDR1 and CDR2 from the germline V gene are SQVTM and ANQGSEA. V shed 5 bases and J 6 bases; nucleotides not matched to a gene: 3. This CDR3 comprises 12 residues. The CDR3 DNA reads as TGCAGCGTTCTCCAGGGGGATGAAAAACTGTTTTTT. This translates into CSVLQGDEKLFF. The complete variable domain, with remaining parts taken from reference TRBV29-1 and TRBJ1-4, reads SAVISQKPSRDICQRGTSLTIQCQVDSQVTMMFWYRQQPGQSLTLIATANQGSEATYESGFVIDKFPISRPNLTFSTLTVSNMSPEDSSIYLCSVLQGDEKLFFGSGTQLSVL.

This chain links TRBV3-1 (or the pseudogene TRBV3-2) with TRBJ2-7; 13 bases fit TRBD2. V dropped 4 bases and J dropped 5; count of bases not matched to a gene: 8. CDR1 and CDR2 from the germline V gene are LGHDT and YNNKEL (reference sequence). The CDR3 is 16 amino acids. This CDR3 reads CASSRNPGTSGNEQYF. The CDR3 nucleotides read TGTGCCAGCAGCCGGAACCCCGGGACTAGCGGGAACGAGCAGTACTTC.

The V and J genes are TRBV11-1 and TRBJ1-1; TRBD1 aligns across 9 bases. Germline V gives CDR1 SGHAT, CDR2 FQDESV (reference sequence). The CDR3 is 14 residues long. The V gene end was trimmed by 5 bases and the J gene end by 4 bases; junction bases not matched to a gene: 5. The CDR3 nucleotides are TGTGCCAGCAGCCTACAGGGGGCGGTCACTGAAGCTTTCTTT. Amino acid sequence: CASSLQGAVTEAFF.

V is TRBV11-2 and J is TRBJ1-4; 8 bases fit TRBD1. J lost 7 bases, V lost 5 bases, and 12 bases had no gene match. CDR1 and CDR2 (germline): SGHAT, FQNNGV. The CDR3 sequence is 16 residues long. The CDR3: CASSRGQGGVVEKLFF. DNA for the CDR3: TGTGCCAGCAGCCGAGGACAGGGAGGAGTGGTTGAAAAACTGTTTTTT.